Sequencing of this T cell receptor beta chain was carried out in a study of OX40 agonist ivuxolimab in advanced cancers. Looking at the study overall: Clinicians treated patients with ivuxolimab, an agonistic anti-OX40 (CD134) antibody.

TCRdb keeps only in-frame clones here, not all; method: immunoSEQ multiplex PCR. The table has 75,000 to 95,000 clones, 80% to 95% seen once. The CDR3 contains 15 residues. Germline assignment: CDR1 MDHEN and CDR2 SYDVKM. With 5 bases clipped from V and 6 bases from J, the junction kept 12 bases outside the gene matches. This sequence originates from an adult with an advanced solid tumor such as melanoma, head and neck, liver or kidney cancer. J is TRBJ1-2 and V is TRBV28, with 7 bases lining up with TRBD1. The sequences come from CD4+ or CD8+ T cells sorted from blood, collected in a trial of the OX40 agonist ivuxolimab. The CDR3 region is CASSIPALRGHGYTF. CDR3 nucleotide sequence: TGTGCCAGCAGTATTCCCGCCCTAAGGGGGCATGGCTACACCTTC.